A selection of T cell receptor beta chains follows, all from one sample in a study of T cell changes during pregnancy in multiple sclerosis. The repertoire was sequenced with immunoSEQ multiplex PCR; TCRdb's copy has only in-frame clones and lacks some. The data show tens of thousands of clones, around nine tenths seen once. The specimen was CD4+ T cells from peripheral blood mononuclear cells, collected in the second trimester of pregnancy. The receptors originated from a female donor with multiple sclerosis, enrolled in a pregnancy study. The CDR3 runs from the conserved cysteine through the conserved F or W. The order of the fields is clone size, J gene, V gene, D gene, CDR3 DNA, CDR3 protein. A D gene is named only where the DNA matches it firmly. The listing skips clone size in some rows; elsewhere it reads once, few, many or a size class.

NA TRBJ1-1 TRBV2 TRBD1 TGTGCCAGCATAGGACAGGCAGTACGGAACACTGAAGCTTTCTTT CASIGQAVRNTEAFF
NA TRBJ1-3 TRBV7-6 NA TGTGCCAGCAGCTCGGGACTCACGAGCTCTGGAAACACCATATATTTT CASSSGLTSSGNTIYF
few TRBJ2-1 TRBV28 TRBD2 TGTGCCAGCAGTTCCAGCGGGAGAACTTACAATGAGCAGTTCTTC CASSSSGRTYNEQFF
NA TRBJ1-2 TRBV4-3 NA TGCGCCAGCAGCCAGGAAGGCCGGGGTGGCTACACCTTC CASSQEGRGGYTF
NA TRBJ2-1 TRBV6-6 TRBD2 TGTGCCAGCAGTCCGCGGGGGGGAACCCGTGATGAGCAGTTCTTC CASSPRGGTRDEQFF
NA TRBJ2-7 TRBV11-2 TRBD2 TGTGCCAGCAGCTTAGCGGGAGGTTCCTACGAGCAGTACTTC CASSLAGGSYEQYF
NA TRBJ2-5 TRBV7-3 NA TGTGCCACCCTAGAGGGAAAAAAGACCCAGTACTTC CATLEGKKTQYF
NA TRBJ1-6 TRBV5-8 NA TGTGCCAGCAGCTTATCCCGATCCAGCTCCTATAATTCACCCCTCCACTTT CASSLSRSSSYNSPLHF
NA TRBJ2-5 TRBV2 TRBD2 TGTGCCAGCAGTGGTCTAGCGGGAGTAAAGACCCAGTACTTC CASSGLAGVKTQYF
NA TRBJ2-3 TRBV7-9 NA TGTGCCAGCAGCTCAATAGACAGGTGGGCACCCGCTCGGAAGGTGCAGTATTTT CASSSIDRWAPARKVQYF
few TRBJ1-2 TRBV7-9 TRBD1 TGTGCCAGCAGCTTAGGGGGACAGGGGGCAGACGGCTATGGCTACACCTTC CASSLGGQGADGYGYTF
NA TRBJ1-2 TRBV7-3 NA TGTGCCAGCAGCTCTTACCAGGGCTATGGCTACACCTTC CASSSYQGYGYTF
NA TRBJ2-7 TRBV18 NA TGTGCCAGCTCACCTCGCCCGGCCTACGAGCAGTACTTC CASSPRPAYEQYF
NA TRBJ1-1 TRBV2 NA TGTGCCAGCAGTACGGACAGGAACACTGAAGCTTTCTTT CASSTDRNTEAFF
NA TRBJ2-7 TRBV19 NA TGTGCCAGTAGTTCTGTTGGTTCTAGCTCCTACGAGCAGTACTTC CASSSVGSSSYEQYF
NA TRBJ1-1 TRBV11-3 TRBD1 TGTGCCAGCAGCTTAACAGGGGATTCGTCTACTGAAGCTTTCTTT CASSLTGDSSTEAFF
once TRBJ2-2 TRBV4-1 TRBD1 TGCGCCAGCAGCCAAGAGGGACAGGGGGTACCCGGGGAGCTGTTTTTT CASSQEGQGVPGELFF
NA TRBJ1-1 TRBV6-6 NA TGTGCCAGCAGTTACCCCGTGGGGGGGCGAACTGAAGCTTTCTTT CASSYPVGGRTEAFF
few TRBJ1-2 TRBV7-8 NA TGTGCCAGCAGCCCCCTCGGCCGGGTTGACTATGGCTACACCTTC CASSPLGRVDYGYTF
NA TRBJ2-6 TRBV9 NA TGTGCCAGCAGCGTAGGGCACAGGAACTCTGGGGCCAACGTCCTGACTTTC CASSVGHRNSGANVLTF
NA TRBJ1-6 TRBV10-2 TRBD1 TGCGCCAGCAGGAGGCAGGGGGCTGGTTCACCCCTCCACTTT CASRRQGAGSPLHF
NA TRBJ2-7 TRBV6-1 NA TGTGCCAGCAGTGGGTTAGCGGTATTAGGCGAGCAGTACTTC CASSGLAVLGEQYF
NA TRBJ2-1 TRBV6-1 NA TGTGCCAGCAGTGAACGCGGCGGGGGCCGCTACAATGAGCAGTTCTTC CASSERGGGRYNEQFF
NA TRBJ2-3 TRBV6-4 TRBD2 TGTGCCAGCAGTGACTCCGCGGGGGGAAACACAGATACGCAGTATTTT CASSDSAGGNTDTQYF
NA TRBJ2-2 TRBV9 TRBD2 TGTGCCAGCAGTGGACTAGCGGGAGGCACCGGGGAGCTGTTTTTT CASSGLAGGTGELFF
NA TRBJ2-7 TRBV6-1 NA TGTGCCAGCAGTTTTACATACGAGCAGTACTTC CASSFTYEQYF
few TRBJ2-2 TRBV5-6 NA TGTGCCAGCAGCTTACAGGGGGAGCTGTTTTTT CASSLQGELFF
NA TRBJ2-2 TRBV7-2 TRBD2 TGTGCCAGCAGCTCCCCCCGCGGGAGCGGGGAGCTGTTTTTT CASSSPRGSGELFF
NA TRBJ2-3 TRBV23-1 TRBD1 TGCGCCAGCAGAAAACTCGACAGGGTAGTGAGGACAGATACGCAGTATTTT CASRKLDRVVRTDTQYF
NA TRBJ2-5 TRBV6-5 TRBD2 TGTGCCAGCAGTTACTTTTCTAGCGGGGGTGGTGAGACCCAGTACTTC CASSYFSSGGGETQYF
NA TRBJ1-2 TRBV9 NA TGTGCCAGCAGCGTCGCGGGCCCGGCCTCCGGCTACACCTTC CASSVAGPASGYTF
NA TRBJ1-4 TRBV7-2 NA TGTGCCAGCAGCTTAGCGGGGCAAACTAATGAAAAACTGTTTTTT CASSLAGQTNEKLFF
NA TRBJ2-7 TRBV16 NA TGTGCCAGCAGCCCACACTACGAGCAGTACTTC CASSPHYEQYF
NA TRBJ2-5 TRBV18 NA TGTGCCAGCTCATTCAACGGCGGTGAGGCCCAGTACTTC CASSFNGGEAQYF
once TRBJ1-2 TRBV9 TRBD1 TGTGCCAGCAGCGCCCAACATCGACAGGGTACCAACTATGGCTACACCTTC CASSAQHRQGTNYGYTF
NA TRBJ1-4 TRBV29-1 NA TGCAGCGGGAAAAAAGGGACAAGGGATGAAAAACTGTTTTTT CSGKKGTRDEKLFF
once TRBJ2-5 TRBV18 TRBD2 TGTGCCAGCTCACCACCGAGGCCAGCGGGGATCCAAGAGACCCAGTACTTC CASSPPRPAGIQETQYF
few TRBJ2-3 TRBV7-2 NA TGTGCCAGCAGCTCGCGGGGTACGCAGTATTTT CASSSRGTQYF
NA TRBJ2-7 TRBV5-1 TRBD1 TGCGCCAGCAAACAAGACAGGGAAGTATTCTACGAGCAGTACTTC CASKQDREVFYEQYF
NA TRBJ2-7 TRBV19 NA TGTGCCAGTAGTATGGGACATAGCTCCTACGAGCAGTACTTC CASSMGHSSYEQYF
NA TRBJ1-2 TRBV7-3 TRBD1 TGTGCCAGCAGCCCGGGGACAGGGAAGGGCTACACCTTC CASSPGTGKGYTF
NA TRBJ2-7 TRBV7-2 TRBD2 TGTGCCAGCAGCTTTTATAGCGGGAGTCCCCAGCGCTCCTACGAGCAGTACTTC CASSFYSGSPQRSYEQYF
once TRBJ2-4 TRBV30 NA TGTGCCTCGCGACCGAGGGGGGCCAAAAACATTCAGTACTTC CASRPRGAKNIQYF
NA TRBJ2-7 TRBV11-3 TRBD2 TGTGCCACCCCCGGGAGGGCCGAGCAGTACTTC CATPGRAEQYF
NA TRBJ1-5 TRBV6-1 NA TGTGCCAGCAGTGAAGCCAGGGCTTATCAGCCCCAGCATTTT CASSEARAYQPQHF
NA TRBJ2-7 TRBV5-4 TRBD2 TGTGCCAGCAGCTTAGGGACTAGCGCTTACGAGCAGTACTTC CASSLGTSAYEQYF
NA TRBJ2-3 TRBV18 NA TGTGCCAGCTCACCACTAACACGACAGGCTGATACGCAGTATTTT CASSPLTRQADTQYF